The next 20 T cell receptor beta chains were all read from a single sample in a study of identical twins. TCRdb fed the 5' RACE reads into MiXCR, producing one record per CDR3 protein. The profile shows some 460,000 distinct CDR3 sequences, about 14% of them singletons. These data were also reused for a study on yellow fever vaccine responses in identical twins.

What was sequenced was CD4+ T cells sorted from blood. These receptors were obtained from a woman aged 18-29 years in good health.

This clonotype was seen only a few times. The chain has TRBV2 and TRBJ2-3; possible D gene TRBD2, 6 bases. The V gene's germline CDR1 is SNHLY and CDR2 FYNNEI. The V end was cut by 5 bases, the J end by 0 bases, with 12 bases between. CDR3 length: 15 amino acids. The DNA of the CDR3 is TGTGCCAGCAGTCGGGACTTGCCTAGCACAGATACGCAGTATTTT. Residues: CASSRDLPSTDTQYF.

The sample holds a few counts of this clonotype. The V call is TRBV28, the J call TRBJ1-1; D remains unclear. CDR1 and CDR2 from the germline V gene are MDHEN and SYDVKM. The CDR3 sequence is 11 residues long. Trimming left V 7 bases short and J 4 bases short, with 7 bases between. The CDR3 here is CASTGATEAFF. The CDR3, as DNA: TGTGCCAGCACGGGTGCCACTGAAGCTTTCTTT. Combining the CDR3 with reference TRBV28 and TRBJ1-1 gives the whole variable domain DVKVTQSSRYLVKRTGEKVFLECVQDMDHENMFWYRQDPGLGLRLIYFSYDVKMKEKGDIPEGYSVSREKKERFSLILESASTNQTSMYLCASTGATEAFFGQGTRLTVV.

This clonotype turned up a few times. V and J are TRBV7-2 and TRBJ2-2, with 16 bases fitting TRBD2. The CDR3 runs 17 residues. Germline V lookup: CDR1 SGHTA, CDR2 FQGNSA. The J segment lost 8 bases and the V segment lost 5 bases, leaving 8 bases of the junction unmatched. Here the CDR3 reads CASSDSGLAGGRGELFF. In DNA form, the CDR3 reads TGTGCCAGCAGCGACTCGGGACTAGCGGGGGGGCGAGGGGAGCTGTTTTTT.

J is TRBJ2-1 and V is TRBV10-2, with 14 bases that match TRBD2. Germline V CDR1 and CDR2: WSHSY, SAAADI. The CDR3 runs 22 residues. V shed 9 bases, J shed 6 bases, and the junction held 28 bases outside the gene matches. Here the CDR3 DNA reads TGCGCCAGTCAGGGACTAGCGGGAGTAGGTGGCATCCTTACTACCCCTGGCAATGAGCAGTTCTTC. It specifies CASQGLAGVGGILTTPGNEQFF.

This clonotype was seen a few times. This chain connects TRBV20-1 to TRBJ2-5; 9 bases fit TRBD1. J was trimmed by 5 bases and V by 1 base; bases with no gene match: 2. Germline V gives CDR1 DFQATT, CDR2 SNEGSKA (reference sequence). The CDR3 length is 13 residues. The CDR3 coding sequence is TGCAGTGCTAGAGGGGACAGGGAGGAGACCCAGTACTTC. This gives the protein CSARGDREETQYF.

This clonotype was seen repeatedly, ten times or more. CDR3 sequence: CASSLTRGGGVEQFF. For the CDR3, the DNA is TGTGCCAGCAGCTTAACCCGGGGGGGTGGGGTTGAGCAGTTCTTC. The V call is TRBV7-2, the J call TRBJ2-1; 8 bases line up with TRBD2. J gave up 9 bases and V 2 bases, and 9 bases lay outside the gene matches. Germline V gene lookup returns CDR1 SGHTA and CDR2 FQGNSA. The CDR3 has 15 amino acids.

The DNA of the CDR3 is TGTGCCAGCAGCCTAGAGCCTGGGGGCAATGAGCAGTTCTTC. Protein product: CASSLEPGGNEQFF. V is TRBV7-6 and J is TRBJ2-1, with D perhaps given as TRBD1 or TRBD2 (5 bases each). V shed 5 bases and J shed 6 bases, with 14 bases lying between them. Germline CDR1 SGHVS, CDR2 FNYEAQ. This CDR3 spans 14 amino acids.

V gene TRBV20-1 combines with J gene TRBJ2-5, with D perhaps assigned TRBD1 or TRBD2 (5 bases each). The CDR3 loop spans 13 amino acids. V was trimmed by 4 bases and J by 6 bases, leaving 15 bases between them. CDR1 is DFQATT, CDR2 SNEGSKA, per germline (reference sequence). CDR3 region: CSANGAGIQTQYF. The CDR3 nucleotides are TGCAGTGCTAACGGGGCAGGGATCCAGACCCAGTACTTC.

The chain is built from TRBV20-1 and TRBJ2-1; 10 bases align to TRBD2. With V trimmed by 1 base and J by 10 bases, 16 bases remained unmatched. CDR1 and CDR2 from the germline V gene are DFQATT and SNEGSKA (reference sequence). The CDR3 is 17 amino acids. CDR3: CSARVQVGSGRAGEQFF. As DNA, the CDR3 is TGCAGTGCTAGAGTTCAAGTGGGGAGCGGGAGGGCAGGGGAGCAGTTCTTC.

The J gene is TRBJ2-1, the V gene TRBV20-1, with D tentatively TRBD2 (6 bases). The V and J ends lost 6 bases and 0 bases respectively, with 21 bases between them. CDR1 is DFQATT, CDR2 SNEGSKA, per germline (reference sequence). The CDR3 runs to 17 residues. The CDR3 DNA reads TGCAGTGCCACCCCCTCCGGGGGTGGGTCCTCCTACAATGAGCAGTTCTTC. This encodes CSATPSGGGSSYNEQFF.

The V and J genes are TRBV28 and TRBJ2-6; 12 bases are a match to TRBD1. Germline V gene data show CDR1 as MDHEN and CDR2 as SYDVKM. This CDR3 spans 18 amino acids. V lost 6 bases and J lost 4; bases outside the gene matches: 10. CDR3 sequence reads: CASRFPGQGAEGANVLTF. CDR3 nucleotide sequence: TGTGCCAGCAGGTTTCCGGGACAGGGGGCTGAAGGGGCCAACGTCCTGACTTTC.

This clonotype was picked up a small number of times. The rearrangement joins TRBV7-8 to TRBJ2-7; a weak D match, TRBD1 (5 bases). Trimming left V 1 base short and J 1 base short, with 8 bases between. This CDR3 has 14 residues. Germline V gene lookup returns CDR1 SGHVS and CDR2 FQNEAQ. The CDR3 coding sequence is TGTGCCAGCAGCTTAGAGGACACATCCTACGAGCAGTACTTC. This encodes CASSLEDTSYEQYF.

The table lists this clonotype with a few counts. V is TRBV10-3 and J is TRBJ1-2; 9 nucleotides align to TRBD1. V shed 4 bases and J 8 bases; nucleotides not matched to a gene: 5. CDR3 length equals 13 residues. Germline CDR1 reads ENHRY; CDR2 reads SYGVKD. The CDR3: CAISADRGWGYTF. Written as DNA, the CDR3 is TGTGCCATCAGTGCTGACAGGGGGTGGGGCTACACCTTC.

The chain uses TRBV5-5 and TRBJ2-7, with a tentative D call TRBD1 (6 bases). This CDR3 has 15 residues. CDR1 and CDR2 (germline): SGHKS, YYEKEE (reference sequence). Trimming left V 0 bases short and J 2 bases short, with 12 bases between. This CDR3 reads CASSLARQVPYEQYF. The CDR3 coding sequence is TGTGCCAGCAGCTTGGCTCGACAGGTTCCCTACGAGCAGTACTTC.

This clonotype was seen more than once but under ten times. The rearrangement joins TRBV28 to TRBJ2-7; 8 nucleotides match TRBD2. With V trimmed by 3 bases and J by 3 bases, 7 bases remained unmatched. The CDR3 length is 15 residues. Germline V gives CDR1 MDHEN, CDR2 SYDVKM. As DNA, the CDR3 is TGTGCCAGCAGTTTTGGTGGAGCGGGGGACTACGAGCAGTACTTC. Its protein product is CASSFGGAGDYEQYF.

The chain uses TRBV4-3 and TRBJ1-4; D gene unclear. The CDR3 has 14 residues. The V end lost 1 base, the J end lost 7 bases, and 10 bases lay between the germline ends. CDR1 is LGHNA, CDR2 YSLEER, per germline. The CDR3 bases are TGCGCCAGCAGCCAAGGTGCGGACGGTGAAAAACTGTTTTTT. Translation gives CASSQGADGEKLFF.

A few counts support this clonotype. The gene calls are TRBV20-1 and TRBJ2-3, with TRBD1 as a possible D gene (6 bases). The length of the CDR3 is 15 residues. V was shortened by 2 bases and J by 0 bases, with 12 bases between the two germline ends. The germline CDR1 and CDR2 sequences are DFQATT and SNEGSKA (reference sequence). Here the CDR3 DNA reads TGCAGTGCTAGATCCCCCAGGGGAAGCACAGATACGCAGTATTTT. Its protein product is CSARSPRGSTDTQYF.

The V call is TRBV15, the J call TRBJ2-3; D gene uncertain. Trimming cost V 0 bases and J 7 bases, with 5 bases left between them. The CDR3 is 12 amino acids. Germline CDR1 reads LNHNV; CDR2 reads YYDKDF (reference sequence). The CDR3 bases are TGTGCCACCAGCAGAGACGACTATACGCAGTATTTT. Protein sequence: CATSRDDYTQYF. The whole variable domain, filled in from reference TRBV15 and TRBJ2-3, reads DAMVIQNPRYQVTQFGKPVTLSCSQTLNHNVMYWYQQKSSQAPKLLFHYYDKDFNNEADTPDNFQSRRPNTSFCFLDIRSPGLGDTAMYLCATSRDDYTQYFGPGTRLTVL.

The table lists this clonotype with a few counts. CDR3 DNA sequence: TGTGCCAGCTCCCCCTTCCGAGGGGGGGCCGAGGGACTTCACTACGAGCAGTACTTC. This gives the protein CASSPFRGGAEGLHYEQYF. The rearrangement links TRBV18 to TRBJ2-7; D possibly corresponds to TRBD2 (7 bases). Trimming removed 6 bases at V and 3 bases at J, with 30 bases between. Germline-derived CDR1 and CDR2 are KGHSH and LQKENI. The CDR3 totals 19 residues.

In its sample, this clonotype was seen many times. This rearrangement joins TRBV29-1 to TRBJ2-1; D unresolved. This CDR3 has 12 residues. Germline CDR1 reads SQVTM; CDR2 reads ANQGSEA. V dropped 7 bases and J dropped 2 bases, with 9 bases sitting between them. The CDR3 DNA follows: TGCAGCGCAAAGTCGGCCTACAATGAGCAGTTCTTC. As protein: CSAKSAYNEQFF.